What follows are 26 T cell receptor beta chains derived from one specimen sequenced in a study of beta chain features in type 1 diabetes. Overall study findings and caveats: TCRB CDR3s were moderately but significantly shorter in Type 1 diabetes patients in all four CD4+ subsets.

Isolated RNA was reverse transcribed in full, so expressed TCRB transcripts were sequenced. Libraries were prepared by immunoSEQ multiplex PCR; TCRdb keeps only in-frame clonotypes and omits some of them. The data contain hundreds of thousands of clones, over 12% of them singletons. What these receptors recognize is not known. The specimen was naive CD4+ T cells from blood. The origin of the receptors is a man aged 18 to 30 with type 1 diabetes.

This clone was counted only a few times. This sequence joins TRBV4-3 and TRBJ2-7, with D perhaps matching TRBD2 (6 bases). With 0 bases removed from V and 7 bases from J, the gap between germline ends came to 10 bases. CDR1 is LGHNA and CDR2 is YSLEER in the germline V gene. The CDR3 spans 13 residues. This CDR3 reads CASSQDGSGEQYF. Written as DNA, the CDR3 is TGCGCCAGCAGCCAAGATGGGAGCGGGGAGCAGTACTTC.

This clone was observed a handful of times. V is TRBV13 and J is TRBJ2-5, with 10 bases lining up with TRBD1. J lost 3 bases, V lost 4 bases, and 8 bases had no gene match. CDR1 PRHDT and CDR2 FYEKMQ come from the germline V gene (reference sequence). The CDR3 sequence is 16 residues long. The CDR3 nucleotides read TGTGCCAGCAGCTACGGGACAGGGGTTGGGGAAGAGACCCAGTACTTC. Amino acids: CASSYGTGVGEETQYF. Full variable domain (missing parts from reference TRBV13 and TRBJ2-5): AAGVIQSPRHLIKEKRETATLKCYPIPRHDTVYWYQQGPGQDPQFLISFYEKMQSDKGSIPDRFSAQQFSDYHSELNMSSLELGDSALYFCASSYGTGVGEETQYFGPGTRLLVL.

About this clone itself: The junction departs from the called germline gene at one end, perhaps through a read error. This chain links TRBV29-1 with TRBJ1-1, with D unclear. CDR3 length equals 12 residues. The germline CDR1 and CDR2 sequences are SQVTM and ANQGSEA. The CDR3 loop reads CSARTANSEAFF. The CDR3 region has the DNA TGCAGCGCCCGGACGGCGAACTCTGAAGCTTTCTTT.

This clone was counted only a few times. This chain connects TRBV7-3 to TRBJ2-5; 13 bases match TRBD2. The CDR3 contains 15 residues. Trimming at V came to 5 bases and at J to 9 bases, leaving 9 bases not matched to a gene. Germline CDR1 SGHTA, CDR2 FQGTGA. CDR3 region: CASSPWTSGGGPQYF. The CDR3 region has the DNA TGTGCCAGCAGCCCGTGGACTAGCGGGGGTGGACCCCAGTACTTC.

This sequence joins TRBV2 and TRBJ2-1; the D call may be TRBD1 or TRBD2 (6 bases each). CDR3 length: 17 residues. Trimming cost V 8 bases and J 0 bases, with 20 bases left between them. Per germline, CDR1 SNHLY and CDR2 FYNNEI. CDR3 sequence: CASGVGGGGDSYNEQFF. Here the CDR3 DNA reads TGTGCCAGCGGTGTGGGGGGCGGAGGAGACTCCTACAATGAGCAGTTCTTC.

The chain employs TRBV9 and TRBJ2-7, with 11 nucleotides matching TRBD2. The CDR3 consists of 15 residues. The V segment lost 4 bases and the J segment 3 bases; nucleotides outside the gene matches: 6. Germline V gives CDR1 SGDLS, CDR2 YYNGEE. This chain's CDR3 is CASSPGLAGLYEQYF. The CDR3 bases are TGTGCCAGCAGCCCAGGACTAGCGGGTCTCTACGAGCAGTACTTC.

This clone turned up a few times. The sample carries other DNA sequences with the same CDR3. The chain has TRBV18 and TRBJ2-7; D is ambiguous. CDR1 KGHSH and CDR2 LQKENI come from the germline V gene. Trimming took 6 bases from V and 5 from J, leaving 8 bases between them. The CDR3 contains 11 residues. This CDR3 is CASSPADEQYF. In DNA, the CDR3 is TGTGCCAGCTCCCCGGCGGACGAGCAGTACTTC.

This clone was found a few times. This chain uses TRBV7-9 with TRBJ2-1; TRBD2 is a possible D gene (5 bases). V was shortened by 2 bases and J by 8 bases, with 16 bases between the two germline ends. The CDR3 totals 15 residues. Germline V gives CDR1 SEHNR, CDR2 FQNEAQ (reference sequence). CDR3 loop: CASSLRRKARHEQFF. DNA for the CDR3: TGTGCCAGCAGCTTACGGAGGAAGGCTCGCCATGAGCAGTTCTTC.

This clone was recorded a few times. The rearrangement joins TRBV14 to TRBJ2-5, with a possible D match to TRBD2 (6 bases). The CDR3 length is 16 residues. Germline CDR1 reads SGHDN; CDR2 reads FVKESK. V dropped 1 base and J dropped 0 bases, with 12 bases sitting between them. In DNA form, the CDR3 reads TGTGCCAGCAGCCAAGGTTCCGGGACTCACCAAGAGACCCAGTACTTC. This translates into CASSQGSGTHQETQYF.

The chain uses TRBV7-3 and TRBJ2-3; 11 bases are shared with TRBD2. This CDR3 spans 16 amino acids. V shed 5 bases, J shed 2 bases, and the junction held 6 bases outside the gene matches. CDR1 SGHTA and CDR2 FQGTGA come from the germline V gene. The CDR3 loop reads CASSPTSGGYTDTQYF. CDR3 in DNA: TGTGCCAGCAGCCCAACTAGCGGGGGTTACACAGATACGCAGTATTTT.

The V and J genes are TRBV7-9 and TRBJ1-1, with unresolved D. The germline gives CDR1 SEHNR, CDR2 FQNEAQ (reference sequence). The CDR3 loop spans 16 amino acids. Trimming stripped 5 bases from V and 0 bases from J, with 16 bases between. The CDR3 sequence is CASSDSQRQMNTEAFF. The CDR3 coding sequence is TGTGCCAGCAGCGACTCTCAACGGCAGATGAACACTGAAGCTTTCTTT.

The V and J genes are TRBV5-1 and TRBJ1-1; D call uncertain. This CDR3 has 15 residues. Between the trimmed V and J ends, which lost 0 bases and 0 bases, there was a span of 9 bases. Per germline, CDR1 SGHRS and CDR2 YFSETQ. DNA for the CDR3: TGCGCCAGCAGCTTGGAATTCACGGTGAACACTGAAGCTTTCTTT. Protein product: CASSLEFTVNTEAFF.

The chain recombines TRBV6-5 with TRBJ2-7; tentative D call: TRBD2 (6 bases). This CDR3 is 14 amino acids long. Germline lookup yields CDR1 MNHEY and CDR2 SVGAGI. V was clipped by 5 bases and J by 2 bases, with 13 bases between them. The DNA for the CDR3 is TGTGCCAGCAGTCCTTTAGGGACTCCCTACGAGCAGTACTTC. As protein: CASSPLGTPYEQYF.

The V call is TRBV5-1, the J call TRBJ2-3; no clear D. CDR1 SGHRS and CDR2 YFSETQ come from the germline V gene. The CDR3 length is 13 residues. Trimming pared 0 bases from V and 10 bases from J, leaving 12 bases between. The CDR3 reads CASSLDPSGPQYF. CDR3 DNA sequence: TGCGCCAGCAGCTTGGATCCATCGGGTCCGCAGTATTTT.

This clone was observed a handful of times. The chain joins TRBV5-4 to TRBJ2-1, with 11 positions matching TRBD1. This CDR3 is built from 16 residues. Losses at the gene ends were 4 bases for V and 7 bases for J; bases not matched to a gene: 10. Germline CDR1 SGHNT, CDR2 YYREEE (reference sequence). CDR3 DNA sequence: TGTGCCAGCAGCCATCCTCCGGGACAGGGGGATAATGAGCAGTTCTTC. Translated, it gives CASSHPPGQGDNEQFF.

This clone was seen a handful of times. The chain carries TRBV9 and TRBJ2-5; D unclear. The CDR3 runs 16 residues. Germline loops: CDR1 SGDLS, CDR2 YYNGEE. Between the trimmed V and J ends, which lost 0 bases and 0 bases, there was a span of 12 bases. The CDR3 reads CASSVGTALNQETQYF. CDR3 DNA: TGTGCCAGCAGCGTAGGGACCGCTCTCAACCAAGAGACCCAGTACTTC. The whole variable domain, filled in from reference TRBV9 and TRBJ2-5, reads DSGVTQTPKHLITATGQRVTLRCSPRSGDLSVYWYQQSLDQGLQFLIQYYNGEERAKGNILERFSAQQFPDLHSELNLSSLELGDSALYFCASSVGTALNQETQYFGPGTRLLVL.

The chain joins TRBV27 to TRBJ2-3; 10 bases map to TRBD2. Germline trimming cut 5 bases from V and 1 base from J; bases unmatched to any gene: 3. Germline values: CDR1 MNHEY, CDR2 SMNVEV (reference sequence). The CDR3 totals 15 residues. CDR3 loop: CASSSLAGGTDTQYF. CDR3 nucleotide sequence: TGTGCCAGCAGTAGTCTAGCGGGGGGCACAGATACGCAGTATTTT.

This clone was observed a handful of times. This chain uses TRBV6-5 with TRBJ2-3; 12 bases are a match to TRBD2. This CDR3 region has 15 residues. V lost 8 bases and J lost 6; bases outside the gene matches: 9. Germline V lookup: CDR1 MNHEY, CDR2 SVGAGI. The CDR3 loop is CASGLAGRGGDTQYF. The CDR3 DNA follows: TGTGCCAGCGGACTAGCGGGACGAGGGGGTGATACGCAGTATTTT.

This clone was observed a handful of times. The V call is TRBV7-2, the J call TRBJ2-5, with D tentatively TRBD1 or TRBD2 (6 bases each). The CDR3 spans 14 residues. V lost 5 bases and J lost 1, with 11 bases in between. Germline CDR1 SGHTA, CDR2 FQGNSA. The CDR3 reads CASSIQGLQETQYF. CDR3 bases: TGTGCCAGCAGCATACAGGGACTCCAAGAGACCCAGTACTTC.

This clone was observed a handful of times. The chain links TRBV7-9 to TRBJ2-1, with 8 bases matching TRBD2. This CDR3 comprises 14 residues. After removal of 5 bases from V and 8 bases from J, the junction contained 8 bases not matched to a gene. Germline assignment: CDR1 SEHNR and CDR2 FQNEAQ (reference sequence). The CDR3 spells CASSAAGGGDEQFF. CDR3 in DNA: TGTGCCAGCAGCGCCGCGGGGGGTGGCGATGAGCAGTTCTTC.

The chain employs TRBV23-1 and TRBJ1-2; 7 bases line up with TRBD1. TRBV23-1 is reported as an ORF; its role is uncertain. The CDR3 is made up of 14 amino acids. The junction had 7 bases not matched to a gene; V was cut back by 5 bases and J by 4 bases. DNA for the CDR3: TGCGCCAGCAGTAATAGGGGGCCCGGCTATGGCTACACCTTC. This encodes CASSNRGPGYGYTF.

This clone turned up a few times. The rearrangement joins TRBV30 to TRBJ2-1; D is possibly TRBD1 (6 bases). V lost 1 base, J lost 7 bases, and 17 bases lay in between. Germline V CDR1 and CDR2: GTSNPN, SVGIG (reference sequence). The CDR3 totals 15 residues. CDR3 DNA: TGTGCCTGGAGTGGGGGACACATCTATGGGAATGAGCAGTTCTTC. Amino acids: CAWSGGHIYGNEQFF. The whole variable domain, filled in from reference TRBV30 and TRBJ2-1, reads SQTIHQWPATLVQPVGSPLSLECTVEGTSNPNLYWYRQAAGRGLQLLFYSVGIGQISSEVPQNLSASRPQDRQFILSSKKLLLSDSGFYLCAWSGGHIYGNEQFFGPGTRLTVL.

The chain employs TRBV5-1 and TRBJ1-1; D possibly corresponds to TRBD1 (6 bases). This CDR3 has 15 residues. With 2 bases removed from V and 0 bases from J, the gap between germline ends came to 11 bases. Germline loops: CDR1 SGHRS, CDR2 YFSETQ. The chain's CDR3 is CASSLRTVMNTEAFF. The CDR3 coding sequence is TGCGCCAGCAGCTTAAGGACAGTGATGAACACTGAAGCTTTCTTT.

The rearrangement uses TRBV15 and TRBJ1-5; 7 nucleotides align to TRBD1. Germline V gene sequence: CDR1 LNHNV, CDR2 YYDKDF (reference sequence). V lost 5 bases, J lost 3 bases, and 7 bases stayed unmatched. There are 15 residues in the CDR3. The CDR3 sequence is CATSPDRVYNQPQHF. The DNA of the CDR3 is TGTGCCACCAGCCCCGACAGGGTCTACAATCAGCCCCAGCATTTT. Supplemented by reference TRBV15 and TRBJ1-5, the full variable domain reads DAMVIQNPRYQVTQFGKPVTLSCSQTLNHNVMYWYQQKSSQAPKLLFHYYDKDFNNEADTPDNFQSRRPNTSFCFLDIRSPGLGDTAMYLCATSPDRVYNQPQHFGDGTRLSIL.

This clone was seen a few times. The chain has TRBV7-2 and TRBJ2-7; 14 nucleotides align to TRBD2. V shed 5 bases, J shed 4 bases, and the junction held 10 bases outside the gene matches. CDR1 and CDR2 (germline): SGHTA, FQGNSA. This CDR3 contains 17 residues. CDR3 loop: CASSPIRTSGGYYEQYF. The CDR3 bases are TGTGCCAGCAGCCCGATCCGGACTAGCGGGGGGTATTACGAGCAGTACTTC.

The table lists this clone with a few counts. The chain is built from TRBV5-1 and TRBJ1-1; D is unresolved. From germline, CDR1 is SGHRS and CDR2 YFSETQ. The CDR3 spans 15 residues. V was clipped by 2 bases and J by 0 bases, with 11 bases between them. CDR3 coding DNA: TGCGCCAGCAGCTTCGAGACCGTGGTGAACACTGAAGCTTTCTTT. This sequence encodes CASSFETVVNTEAFF.